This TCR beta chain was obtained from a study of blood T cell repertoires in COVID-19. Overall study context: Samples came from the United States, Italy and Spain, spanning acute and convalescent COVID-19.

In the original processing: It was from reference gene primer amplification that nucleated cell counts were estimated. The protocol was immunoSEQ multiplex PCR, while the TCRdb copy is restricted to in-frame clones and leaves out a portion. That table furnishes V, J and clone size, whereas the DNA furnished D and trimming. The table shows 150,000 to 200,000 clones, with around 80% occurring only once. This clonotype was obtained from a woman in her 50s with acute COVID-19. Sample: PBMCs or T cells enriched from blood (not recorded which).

The CDR3 region is CASRGTGGLSGANVLTF. CDR3 coding DNA: TGTGCCAGCAGAGGGACAGGGGGTCTCTCTGGGGCCAACGTCCTGACTTTC. The chain joins TRBV27 to TRBJ2-6; TRBD1 matches 11 bases. The CDR3 is made up of 17 amino acids. J lost 0 bases, V lost 6 bases, and 4 bases had no gene match. Germline V gene data show CDR1 as MNHEY and CDR2 as SMNVEV (reference sequence).